This T cell receptor beta chain was identified in a study of OX40 agonist ivuxolimab in advanced cancers. On the study more broadly: Each patient was given ivuxolimab into a vein every 2 weeks, at 0.01 to 10 mg/kg.

Study findings and constraints: Both blood CD4+ and CD8+ T cells showed clonal growth by week 6 at 0.1 to 3.0 mg/kg.

Regarding this clone: Its antigen is still unknown.

The CDR3 covers 13 residues. With 0 bases removed from V and 0 bases from J, the gap between germline ends came to 3 bases. Germline values: CDR1 SGDLS, CDR2 YYNGEE. Assay used: immunoSEQ multiplex PCR; TCRdb lists only in-frame clones, some missing. The data hold tens of thousands of clones, with around 87% observed a single time. The receptor's source is an adult with an advanced solid tumor such as melanoma, head and neck, liver or kidney cancer. Sample: CD4+ or CD8+ T cells sorted from blood, taken in a trial of the OX40 agonist ivuxolimab. The chain has TRBV9 and TRBJ1-1; D is ambiguous. CDR3 sequence reads: CASSVEVNTEAFF. Written as DNA, the CDR3 is TGTGCCAGCAGCGTAGAAGTGAACACTGAAGCTTTCTTT. Using reference TRBV9 and TRBJ1-1 for the parts outside the CDR3, the full variable domain is DSGVTQTPKHLITATGQRVTLRCSPRSGDLSVYWYQQSLDQGLQFLIQYYNGEERAKGNILERFSAQQFPDLHSELNLSSLELGDSALYFCASSVEVNTEAFFGQGTRLTVV.